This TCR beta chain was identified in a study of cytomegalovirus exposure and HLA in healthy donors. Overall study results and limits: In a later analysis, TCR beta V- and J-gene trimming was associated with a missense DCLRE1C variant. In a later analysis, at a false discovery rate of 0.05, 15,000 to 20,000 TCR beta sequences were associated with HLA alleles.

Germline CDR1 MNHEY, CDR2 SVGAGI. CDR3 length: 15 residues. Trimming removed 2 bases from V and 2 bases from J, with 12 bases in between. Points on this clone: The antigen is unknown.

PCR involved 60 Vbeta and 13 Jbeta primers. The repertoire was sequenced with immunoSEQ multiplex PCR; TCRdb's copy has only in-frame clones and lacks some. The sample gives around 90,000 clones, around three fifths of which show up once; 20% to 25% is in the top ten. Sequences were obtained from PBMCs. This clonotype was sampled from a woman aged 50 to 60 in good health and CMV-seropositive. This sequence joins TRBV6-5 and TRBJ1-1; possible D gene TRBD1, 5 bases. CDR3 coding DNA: TGTGCCAGCAGTTACACGGGACTCAGTAACACTGAAGCTTTCTTT. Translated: CASSYTGLSNTEAFF.